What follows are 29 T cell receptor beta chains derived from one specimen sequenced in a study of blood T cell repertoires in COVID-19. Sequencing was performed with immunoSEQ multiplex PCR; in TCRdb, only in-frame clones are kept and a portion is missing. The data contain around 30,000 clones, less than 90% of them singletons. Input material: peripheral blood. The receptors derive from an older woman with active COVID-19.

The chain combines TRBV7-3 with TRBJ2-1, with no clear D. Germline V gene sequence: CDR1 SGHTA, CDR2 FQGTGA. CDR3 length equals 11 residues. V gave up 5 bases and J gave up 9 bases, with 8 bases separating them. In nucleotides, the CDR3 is TGTGCCAGCAGCGCCACTACTGAGCAGTTCTTC. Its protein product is CASSATTEQFF.

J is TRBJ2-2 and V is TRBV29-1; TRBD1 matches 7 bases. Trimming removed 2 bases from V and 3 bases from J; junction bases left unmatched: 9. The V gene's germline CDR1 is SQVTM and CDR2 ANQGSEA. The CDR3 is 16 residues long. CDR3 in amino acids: CSVEKGVTGYTGELFF. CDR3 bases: TGCAGCGTTGAAAAAGGCGTGACAGGGTACACCGGGGAGCTGTTTTTT.

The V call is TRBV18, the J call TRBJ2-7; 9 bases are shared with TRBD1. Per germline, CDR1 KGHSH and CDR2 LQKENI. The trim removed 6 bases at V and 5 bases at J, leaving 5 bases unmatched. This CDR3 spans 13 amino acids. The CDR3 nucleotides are TGTGCCAGCTCGACAGGGGGTTCCCACGAGCAGTACTTC. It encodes CASSTGGSHEQYF.

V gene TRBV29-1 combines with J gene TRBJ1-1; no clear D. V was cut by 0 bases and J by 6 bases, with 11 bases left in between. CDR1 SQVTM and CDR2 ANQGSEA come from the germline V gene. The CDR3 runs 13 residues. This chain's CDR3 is CSVEDGHRAEAFF. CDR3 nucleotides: TGCAGCGTTGAAGATGGTCACAGAGCTGAAGCTTTCTTT.

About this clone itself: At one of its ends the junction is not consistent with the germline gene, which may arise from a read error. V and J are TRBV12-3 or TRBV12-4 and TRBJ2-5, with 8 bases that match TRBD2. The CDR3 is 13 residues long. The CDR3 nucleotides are TGTGCCAGCAGTTTAGGGTGGGCGACTAGCGAGGACTTC. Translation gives CASSLGWATSEDF.

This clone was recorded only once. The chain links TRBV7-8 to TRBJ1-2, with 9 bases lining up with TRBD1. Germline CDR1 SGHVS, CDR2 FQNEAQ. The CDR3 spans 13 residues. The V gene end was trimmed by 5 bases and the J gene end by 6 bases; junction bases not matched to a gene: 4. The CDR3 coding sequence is TGTGCCAGCAGCCCACGGACAGGGGATGGCTACACCTTC. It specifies CASSPRTGDGYTF.

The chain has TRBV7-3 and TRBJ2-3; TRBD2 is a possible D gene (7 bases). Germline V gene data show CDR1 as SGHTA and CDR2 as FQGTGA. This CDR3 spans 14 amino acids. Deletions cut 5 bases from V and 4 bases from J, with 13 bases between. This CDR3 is CASSPGGRPDTQYF. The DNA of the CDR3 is TGTGCCAGCAGCCCGGGGGGCCGCCCAGATACGCAGTATTTT.

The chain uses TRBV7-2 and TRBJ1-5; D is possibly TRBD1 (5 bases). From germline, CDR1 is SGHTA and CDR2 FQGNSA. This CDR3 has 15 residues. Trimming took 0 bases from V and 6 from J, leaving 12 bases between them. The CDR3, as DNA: TGTGCCAGCAGCTTAGCAGGAGGGAGGGGTCAGCCCCAGCATTTT. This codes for CASSLAGGRGQPQHF.

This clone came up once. Written as DNA, the CDR3 is TGCAGCGGGGAGGGTCCGGGGGGCATGGCTTTCTTT. It yields the protein CSGEGPGGMAFF. The genes are TRBV29-1 and TRBJ1-1; a possible D gene is TRBD1 (6 bases). Trimming took off 7 bases at V and 11 bases at J, with 20 bases between the two ends. The CDR3 length is 12 residues. CDR1 is SQVTM and CDR2 is ANQGSEA in the germline V gene. Together with reference TRBV29-1 and TRBJ1-1, the CDR3 gives the full variable domain: SAVISQKPSRDICQRGTSLTIQCQVDSQVTMMFWYRQQPGQSLTLIATANQGSEATYESGFVIDKFPISRPNLTFSTLTVSNMSPEDSSIYLCSGEGPGGMAFFGQGTRLTVV.

This chain's CDR3 is CASSPQGRGPQFF. For the CDR3, the DNA is TGTGCCAGCAGCCCACAGGGAAGGGGCCCGCAGTTCTTC. The rearrangement links TRBV5-6 to TRBJ2-1; a weak D match, TRBD1 (6 bases). The length of the CDR3 is 13 residues. V was shortened by 4 bases and J by 12 bases, with 17 bases between the two germline ends. Germline CDR1 is SGHDT and CDR2 is YYEEEE.

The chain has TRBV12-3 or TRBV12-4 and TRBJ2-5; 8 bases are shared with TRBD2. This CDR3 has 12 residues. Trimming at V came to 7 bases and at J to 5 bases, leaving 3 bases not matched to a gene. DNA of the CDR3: TGTGCCAGCAAACGGGAGGGGGAGACCCAGTACTTC. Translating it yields CASKREGETQYF.

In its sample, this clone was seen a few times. This chain's CDR3 is CASSLLAGFYEQYF. The CDR3 DNA reads TGTGCCAGCAGTCTACTAGCGGGATTCTACGAGCAGTACTTC. This chain joins TRBV6-5 and TRBJ2-7; 10 nucleotides agree with TRBD2. The CDR3 has 14 residues. From germline, CDR1 is MNHEY and CDR2 SVGAGI. J gave up 3 bases and V 5 bases, and 4 bases lay outside the gene matches.

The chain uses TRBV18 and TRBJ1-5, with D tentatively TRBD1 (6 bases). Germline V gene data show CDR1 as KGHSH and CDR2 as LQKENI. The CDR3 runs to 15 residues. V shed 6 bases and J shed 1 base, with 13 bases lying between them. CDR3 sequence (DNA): TGTGCCAGCTCGGAACAGGGTGGCAGCAATCAGCCCCAGCATTTT. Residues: CASSEQGGSNQPQHF.

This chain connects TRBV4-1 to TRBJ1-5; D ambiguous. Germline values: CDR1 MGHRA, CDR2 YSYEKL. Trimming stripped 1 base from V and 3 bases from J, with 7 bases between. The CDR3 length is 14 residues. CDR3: CASSQVQDNQPQHF. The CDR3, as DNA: TGCGCCAGCAGCCAAGTTCAGGACAATCAGCCCCAGCATTTT.

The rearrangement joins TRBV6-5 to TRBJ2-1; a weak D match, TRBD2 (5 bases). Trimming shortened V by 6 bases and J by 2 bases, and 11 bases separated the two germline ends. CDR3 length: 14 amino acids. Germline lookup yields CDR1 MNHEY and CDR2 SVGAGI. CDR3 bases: TGTGCCAGCAGGGCGTTGAGGGCCTACAATGAGCAGTTCTTC. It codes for CASRALRAYNEQFF.

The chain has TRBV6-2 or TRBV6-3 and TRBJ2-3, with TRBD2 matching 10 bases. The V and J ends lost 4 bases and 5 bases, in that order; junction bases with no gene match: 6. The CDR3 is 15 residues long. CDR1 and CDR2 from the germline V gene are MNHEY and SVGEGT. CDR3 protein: CASSSLAGRVDTQYF. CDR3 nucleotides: TGTGCCAGCAGTTCACTAGCGGGACGGGTAGATACGCAGTATTTT.

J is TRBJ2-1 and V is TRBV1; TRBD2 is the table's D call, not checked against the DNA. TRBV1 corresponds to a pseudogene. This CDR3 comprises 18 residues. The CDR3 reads CTSSHTSGVCSSYNEQFF. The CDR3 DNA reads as TGCACCAGCAGTCACACTAGCGGGGTATGTAGCTCCTACAATGAGCAGTTCTTC.

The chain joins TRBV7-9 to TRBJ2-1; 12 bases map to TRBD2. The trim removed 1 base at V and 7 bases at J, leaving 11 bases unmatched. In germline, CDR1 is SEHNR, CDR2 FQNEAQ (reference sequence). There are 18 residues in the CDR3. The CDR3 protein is CASSLEQALAGGRNEQFF. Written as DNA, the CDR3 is TGTGCCAGCAGCTTAGAACAGGCGCTAGCGGGGGGGCGAAATGAGCAGTTCTTC.

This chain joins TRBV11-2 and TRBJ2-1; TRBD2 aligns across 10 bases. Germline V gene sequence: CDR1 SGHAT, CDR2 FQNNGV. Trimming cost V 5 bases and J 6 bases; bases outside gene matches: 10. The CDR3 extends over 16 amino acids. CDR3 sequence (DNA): TGTGCCAGCAGCCCGCCGAGCGGGAGGGCCTCCAATGAGCAGTTCTTC. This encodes CASSPPSGRASNEQFF.

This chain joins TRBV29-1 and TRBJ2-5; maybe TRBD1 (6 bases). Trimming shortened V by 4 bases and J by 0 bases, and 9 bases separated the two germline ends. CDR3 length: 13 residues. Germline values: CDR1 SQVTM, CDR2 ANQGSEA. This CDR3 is CSVVGQYQETQYF. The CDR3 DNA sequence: TGCAGCGTTGTTGGACAGTACCAAGAGACCCAGTACTTC.

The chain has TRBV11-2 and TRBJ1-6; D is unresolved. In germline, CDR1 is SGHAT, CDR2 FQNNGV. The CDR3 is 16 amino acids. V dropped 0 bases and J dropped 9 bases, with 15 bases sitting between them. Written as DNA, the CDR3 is TGTGCCAGCAGCTTAGAATACGTCGGAGTTGGTTCACCCCTCCACTTT. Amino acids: CASSLEYVGVGSPLHF.

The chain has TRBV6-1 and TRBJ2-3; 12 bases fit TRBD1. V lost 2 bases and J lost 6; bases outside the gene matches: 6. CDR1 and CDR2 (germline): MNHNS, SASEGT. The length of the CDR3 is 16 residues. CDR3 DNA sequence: TGTGCCAGCAGTGAATTTAGGGGACAGGGGGCCGATACGCAGTATTTT. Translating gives CASSEFRGQGADTQYF.

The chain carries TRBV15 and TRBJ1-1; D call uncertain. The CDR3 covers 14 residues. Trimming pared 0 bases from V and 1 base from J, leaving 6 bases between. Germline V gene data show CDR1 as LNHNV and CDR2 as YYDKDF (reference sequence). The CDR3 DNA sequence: TGTGCCACCAGCAGAGAAATCGGGAACACTGAAGCTTTCTTT. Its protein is CATSREIGNTEAFF.

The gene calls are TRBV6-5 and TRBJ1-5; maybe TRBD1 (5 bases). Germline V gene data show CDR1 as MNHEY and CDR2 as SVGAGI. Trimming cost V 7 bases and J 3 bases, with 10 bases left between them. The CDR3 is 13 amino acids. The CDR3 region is CASKGLPNQPQHF. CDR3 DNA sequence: TGTGCCAGCAAGGGACTGCCCAATCAGCCCCAGCATTTT.

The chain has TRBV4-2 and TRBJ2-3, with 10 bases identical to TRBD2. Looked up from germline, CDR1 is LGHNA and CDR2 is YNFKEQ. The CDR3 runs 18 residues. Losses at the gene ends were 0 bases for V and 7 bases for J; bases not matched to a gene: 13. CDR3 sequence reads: CASSQETAGGRLGNTQYF. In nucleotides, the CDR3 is TGTGCCAGCAGCCAAGAAACAGCGGGGGGGCGGTTGGGGAATACGCAGTATTTT.

The CDR3 region is CASSPPGRGAHEQFF. CDR3 in DNA: TGTGCCAGCTCACCACCGGGGAGGGGGGCACATGAGCAGTTCTTC. The V call is TRBV18, the J call TRBJ2-1; possible D gene TRBD2, 7 bases. The germline gives CDR1 KGHSH, CDR2 LQKENI. This CDR3 has 15 residues. Trimming took 0 bases from V and 8 from J, leaving 14 bases between them.

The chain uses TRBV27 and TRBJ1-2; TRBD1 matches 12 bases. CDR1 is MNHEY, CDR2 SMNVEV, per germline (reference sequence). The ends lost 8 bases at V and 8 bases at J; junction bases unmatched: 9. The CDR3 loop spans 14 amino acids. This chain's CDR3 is CASGPRDRGLGYTF. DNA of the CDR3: TGTGCCAGCGGACCACGGGACAGGGGGCTGGGCTACACCTTC.

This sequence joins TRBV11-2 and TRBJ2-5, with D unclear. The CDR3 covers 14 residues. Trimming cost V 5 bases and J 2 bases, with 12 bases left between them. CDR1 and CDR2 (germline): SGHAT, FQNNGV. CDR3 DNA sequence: TGTGCCAGCAGCCCGACCAGGCCACAAGAGACCCAGTACTTC. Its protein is CASSPTRPQETQYF.

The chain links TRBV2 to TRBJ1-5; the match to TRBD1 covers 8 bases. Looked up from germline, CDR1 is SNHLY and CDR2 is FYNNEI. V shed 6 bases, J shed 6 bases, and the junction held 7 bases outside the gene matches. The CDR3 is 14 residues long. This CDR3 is CASRTQGGGQPQHF. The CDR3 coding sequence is TGTGCCAGCAGGACACAGGGGGGCGGTCAGCCCCAGCATTTT.